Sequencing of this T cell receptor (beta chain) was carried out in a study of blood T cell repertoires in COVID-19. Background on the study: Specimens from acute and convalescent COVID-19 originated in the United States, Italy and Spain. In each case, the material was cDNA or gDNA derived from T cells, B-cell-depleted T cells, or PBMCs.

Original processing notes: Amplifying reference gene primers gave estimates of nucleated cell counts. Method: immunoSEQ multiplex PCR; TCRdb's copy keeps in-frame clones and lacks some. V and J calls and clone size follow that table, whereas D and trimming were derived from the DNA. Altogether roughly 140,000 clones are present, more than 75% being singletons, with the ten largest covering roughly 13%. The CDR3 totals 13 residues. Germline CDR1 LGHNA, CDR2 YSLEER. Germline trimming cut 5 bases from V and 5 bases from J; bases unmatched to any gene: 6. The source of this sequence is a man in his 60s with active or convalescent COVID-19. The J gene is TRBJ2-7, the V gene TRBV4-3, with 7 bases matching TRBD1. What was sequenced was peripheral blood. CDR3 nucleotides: TGCGCCAGCAGCACCCGACAGGGAAACGAGCAGTACTTC. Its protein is CASSTRQGNEQYF.